The 22 T cell receptor beta chains below all came from one sample that was sequenced in a study of T cells after yellow fever vaccination. TCRdb processed the 5' RACE reads anew with MiXCR; each CDR3 protein has one entry. The data contain under 150,000 distinct CDR3 sequences, roughly 15% of them singletons. The specimen was CD8+ T cells sorted from PBMCs, collected 5 days after the yellow fever booster vaccination. These receptors all stem from a man between 18 and 35 years old who received the YFV17D yellow fever vaccine.

The sample holds a few counts of this clonotype. The chain combines TRBV4-1 with TRBJ2-1; 10 bases agree with TRBD1. This CDR3 has 14 amino acids. The V segment lost 3 bases and the J segment 9 bases; nucleotides outside the gene matches: 5. Germline V CDR1 and CDR2: MGHRA, YSYEKL. The chain's CDR3 is CASSHGQGGGEQFF. The CDR3, as DNA: TGCGCCAGCAGCCACGGACAGGGGGGTGGTGAGCAGTTCTTC.

This clonotype was seen a handful of times. CDR3 sequence reads: CASSQQTGDVTSTDTQYF. For the CDR3, the DNA is TGCGCCAGCAGCCAACAAACCGGGGACGTTACTAGCACAGATACGCAGTATTTT. V gene TRBV4-3 combines with J gene TRBJ2-3; D may be TRBD1 or TRBD2 (5 bases each). The CDR3 runs to 18 residues. Germline CDR1 LGHNA, CDR2 YSLEER. V lost 2 bases to trimming and J lost 0 bases, with 18 bases between them.

The chain carries TRBV29-1 and TRBJ1-2, with 8 bases matching TRBD1. Trimming removed 6 bases from V and 4 bases from J; junction bases left unmatched: 4. The CDR3 contains 12 residues. Germline CDR1 and CDR2: SQVTM and ANQGSEA. CDR3 bases: TGCAGCGTACGGACAGGGCTCTATGGCTACACCTTC. As protein: CSVRTGLYGYTF.

The V gene is TRBV14, the J gene TRBJ2-3; possible D gene TRBD2, 7 bases. The length of the CDR3 is 18 residues. In germline, CDR1 is SGHDN, CDR2 FVKESK. V was trimmed by 0 bases and J by 0 bases, leaving 16 bases between them. The CDR3 region has the DNA TGTGCCAGCAGCCAAGATCGGGGCGGGGGCTGGAGCACAGATACGCAGTATTTT. It encodes CASSQDRGGGWSTDTQYF.

The chain recombines TRBV20-1 with TRBJ2-1, with D perhaps matching TRBD2 (6 bases). CDR1 is DFQATT and CDR2 is SNEGSKA in the germline V gene (reference sequence). V dropped 0 bases and J dropped 9 bases, with 18 bases sitting between them. The CDR3 has 15 residues. This CDR3 reads CSARDPTSFSPEQFF. The CDR3 DNA reads as TGCAGTGCTAGAGACCCGACTAGTTTCTCTCCTGAGCAGTTCTTC.

This chain links TRBV28 with TRBJ2-7, with D possibly being TRBD1 (6 bases). V shed 7 bases and J shed 5 bases, with 12 bases lying between them. The germline gives CDR1 MDHEN, CDR2 SYDVKM. The CDR3 has 12 residues. CDR3: CASIPDSHEQYV. The CDR3 DNA reads as TGTGCCAGCATCCCGGACAGCCACGAGCAGTACGTC.

The rearrangement links TRBV4-1 to TRBJ2-7, with D maybe TRBD1 (5 bases). Germline V CDR1 and CDR2: MGHRA, YSYEKL. The CDR3 runs 14 residues. The ends were cut back, 1 base at V and 9 bases at J, with 16 bases in the middle. CDR3 loop: CASSQAGRDTVQYF. CDR3 nucleotides: TGCGCCAGCAGCCAAGCGGGCAGGGATACTGTGCAGTACTTC.

V and J are TRBV29-1 and TRBJ1-5, with a possible D match to TRBD1 (6 bases). The length of the CDR3 is 15 residues. Trimming left V 4 bases short and J 0 bases short, with 13 bases between. Germline values: CDR1 SQVTM, CDR2 ANQGSEA. The CDR3 DNA follows: TGCAGCGTTGGGGCGGCAGGGGTTAGCAATCAGCCCCAGCATTTT. Encoded protein: CSVGAAGVSNQPQHF.

This clonotype has only a few counts. The chain combines TRBV7-2 with TRBJ1-5; D is perhaps TRBD1 (5 bases). CDR3 size: 13 residues. The germline V gene encodes CDR1 SGHTA and CDR2 FQGNSA. V was trimmed by 6 bases and J by 7 bases, leaving 13 bases between them. This CDR3 is CASSLWGGQPQHF. As DNA, the CDR3 is TGTGCCAGCAGTCTCTGGGGGGGGCAGCCCCAGCATTTT. The whole variable domain, remainder taken from reference TRBV7-2 and TRBJ1-5, is GAGVSQSPSNKVTEKGKDVELRCDPISGHTALYWYRQSLGQGLEFLIYFQGNSAPDKSGLPSDRFSAERTGGSVSTLTIQRTQQEDSAVYLCASSLWGGQPQHFGDGTRLSIL.

This chain uses TRBV3-1 with TRBJ2-2; 11 nucleotides agree with TRBD2. The J segment lost 5 bases and the V segment lost 1 base, leaving 15 bases of the junction unmatched. This CDR3 comprises 20 residues. Germline CDR1 is LGHDT and CDR2 is YNNKEL (reference sequence). CDR3 region: CASSQVVWVAGGPKTGELFF. CDR3 nucleotides: TGTGCCAGCAGCCAAGTGGTGTGGGTAGCGGGGGGGCCTAAGACCGGGGAGCTGTTTTTT. Full variable domain (rest looked up from reference TRBV3-1 and TRBJ2-2): DTAVSQTPKYLVTQMGNDKSIKCEQNLGHDTMYWYKQDSKKFLKIMFSYNNKELIINETVPNRFSPKSPDKAHLNLHINSLELGDSAVYFCASSQVVWVAGGPKTGELFFGEGSRLTVL.

This clonotype was picked up many times. This chain connects TRBV20-1 to TRBJ2-3; 9 bases agree with TRBD2. This CDR3 region has 15 residues. Germline V gives CDR1 DFQATT, CDR2 SNEGSKA (reference sequence). V lost 0 bases and J lost 5; bases outside the gene matches: 6. CDR3 in DNA: TGCAGTGCTAGAGAAAGGACTAGCGCGGGAGATACGCAGTATTTT. Amino acid sequence: CSARERTSAGDTQYF.

This clonotype was observed a few times. The rearrangement joins TRBV4-1 to TRBJ2-2, with unresolved D. V lost 4 bases to trimming and J lost 5 bases, with 17 bases between them. Germline CDR1 is MGHRA and CDR2 is YSYEKL. This CDR3 spans 16 amino acids. Here the CDR3 DNA reads TGCGCCAGCAGCCCGGAACACGGAAGGATTACCGGGGAGCTGTTTTTT. The encoded protein is CASSPEHGRITGELFF.

The chain employs TRBV7-8 and TRBJ1-1; 7 bases map to TRBD1. CDR1 and CDR2 (germline): SGHVS, FQNEAQ. The CDR3 contains 13 residues. V lost 1 base and J lost 8; bases outside the gene matches: 4. The CDR3 protein is CASSLGGQLEAFF. CDR3 bases: TGTGCCAGCAGCTTAGGGGGACAGCTAGAAGCTTTCTTT.

V gene TRBV4-3 combines with J gene TRBJ2-5; 8 bases line up with TRBD1. The CDR3 contains 15 residues. CDR1 is LGHNA, CDR2 YSLEER, per germline. V dropped 5 bases and J dropped 1; count of bases not matched to a gene: 6. The CDR3 DNA reads TGCGCCAGCAGCGCGGTAGGGACAGGCCAAGAGACCCAGTACTTC. Translation gives CASSAVGTGQETQYF.

The rearrangement joins TRBV12-3 or TRBV12-4 to TRBJ1-1; D is undetermined. The CDR3 loop spans 12 amino acids. The ends were cut back, 4 bases at V and 1 base at J, with 4 bases in the middle. CDR3 protein: CASSSRNTEAFF. For the CDR3, the DNA is TGTGCCAGCAGTTCAAGGAACACTGAAGCTTTCTTT.

In this sample, this clonotype turned up a few times. V usage is TRBV5-5 and J usage is TRBJ2-1; 11 bases are a match to TRBD1. In germline, CDR1 is SGHKS, CDR2 YYEKEE (reference sequence). V was pared by 1 base and J by 8 bases, with 2 bases of the junction left unmatched. This CDR3 region has 14 residues. CDR3 DNA: TGTGCCAGCAGCTTGTGGACAGGGGGCGATGAGCAGTTCTTC. Translated: CASSLWTGGDEQFF.

This clonotype was recorded a few times. CDR3 residues: CASSPRDRAFSGANVLTF. In DNA, the CDR3 is TGTGCCAGCAGCCCCCGGGACAGGGCTTTCTCTGGGGCCAACGTCCTGACTTTC. The chain employs TRBV9 and TRBJ2-6, with TRBD1 matching 9 bases. CDR1 SGDLS and CDR2 YYNGEE come from the germline V gene. There are 18 residues in the CDR3. Losses at the gene ends were 4 bases for V and 0 bases for J; bases not matched to a gene: 8. The variable domain in full, with the rest retrieved from reference TRBV9 and TRBJ2-6, is DSGVTQTPKHLITATGQRVTLRCSPRSGDLSVYWYQQSLDQGLQFLIQYYNGEERAKGNILERFSAQQFPDLHSELNLSSLELGDSALYFCASSPRDRAFSGANVLTFGAGSRLTVL.

In its sample, this clonotype was seen a few times. V usage is TRBV5-6 and J usage is TRBJ2-7; D is unclear. Per the germline V gene, CDR1 is SGHDT and CDR2 is YYEEEE. V lost 2 bases and J 0 bases, leaving 12 bases between the germline ends. The CDR3 consists of 15 residues. This CDR3 reads CASSFFGVGSYEQYV. The CDR3 bases are TGTGCCAGCAGCTTTTTCGGCGTGGGCTCCTACGAGCAGTACGTC.

This rearrangement joins TRBV7-3 to TRBJ2-2, with a tentative D call TRBD1 (5 bases). Trimming removed 5 bases from V and 5 bases from J, with 15 bases in between. Germline CDR1 SGHTA, CDR2 FQGTGA. CDR3 length equals 15 residues. Here the CDR3 reads CASSVLGGATGELFF. The CDR3 DNA reads TGTGCCAGCAGCGTGCTGGGTGGGGCGACCGGGGAGCTGTTTTTT.

This clonotype has just a few counts. The J gene is TRBJ2-3, the V gene TRBV6-1; D is ambiguous. The CDR3 totals 14 residues. Looked up from germline, CDR1 is MNHNS and CDR2 is SASEGT. Trimming cost V 3 bases and J 2 bases, with 9 bases left between them. CDR3 sequence reads: CASSESTHTDTQYF. The CDR3 region has the DNA TGTGCCAGCAGTGAGTCGACCCACACAGATACGCAGTATTTT.

J is TRBJ2-7 and V is TRBV20-1, with D uncertain. Germline V gene data show CDR1 as DFQATT and CDR2 as SNEGSKA (reference sequence). Trimming removed 5 bases from V and 0 bases from J, with 17 bases in between. The CDR3 totals 15 residues. CDR3 amino acids: CSALDPHTTSYEQYV. CDR3 in DNA: TGCAGTGCTCTCGACCCTCACACCACCTCCTACGAGCAGTACGTC.

This clonotype was seen a handful of times. This chain connects TRBV7-9 to TRBJ2-2, with a possible D match to TRBD2 (5 bases). The germline V and J ends were trimmed by 4 bases and 1 base, with 16 bases remaining between them. The CDR3 spans 17 residues. Germline values: CDR1 SEHNR, CDR2 FQNEAQ (reference sequence). CDR3 region: CASSSFSGVKNTGELFF. The CDR3 DNA follows: TGTGCCAGCAGCTCATTTTCCGGGGTAAAGAACACCGGGGAGCTGTTTTTT.